This entry lists 31 T cell receptor beta chains sequenced from one sample in a study of T cells in women clearing cervical HPV infection. Repertoires were generated with immunoSEQ multiplex PCR, while TCRdb's copy carries only in-frame clones and drops some. The listing records approximately 40,000 clones. Sequencing was carried out using blood buffy coat. The receptors originated from a woman aged 18 to 75 with a cervical HPV16 infection that either progressed to CIN3+ or cleared (not recorded which).

Of note for this clone: The read ends 3 residues shy of where the CDR3 ends; the end is completed using the germline J gene. This chain joins TRBV29-1 and TRBJ1-2; 12 nucleotides match TRBD1. Germline V lookup: CDR1 SQVTM, CDR2 ANQGSEA. This CDR3 comprises 14 residues. J lost 4 bases, V lost 3 bases, and 3 bases had no gene match. CDR3 DNA (partial): TGCAGCGTTGAGCCGGGACAGGGGGCCTATGGC. It codes for CSVEPGQGAYG. The CDR3 as a whole reads CSVEPGQGAYGYTF. Filled out from reference TRBV29-1 and TRBJ1-2, the complete variable domain reads SAVISQKPSRDICQRGTSLTIQCQVDSQVTMMFWYRQQPGQSLTLIATANQGSEATYESGFVIDKFPISRPNLTFSTLTVSNMSPEDSSIYLCSVEPGQGAYGYTFGSGTRLTVV.

Comments on this clone: The sequenced fragment ends 3 residues before the CDR3 boundary, so the rest is inferred from the germline J gene. The V call is TRBV5-1, the J call TRBJ2-1; 13 bases line up with TRBD2. The CDR3 totals 16 residues. Looked up from germline, CDR1 is SGHRS and CDR2 is YFSETQ. J gave up 7 bases and V 4 bases, and 8 bases lay outside the gene matches. CDR3 loop: CASSPRGTSGVNEQFF. The part of the CDR3 DNA that was read is TGCGCCAGCAGCCCCAGAGGGACTAGCGGGGTAAATGAG. Variable domain in full (rest from reference TRBV5-1 and TRBJ2-1): KAGVTQTPRYLIKTRGQQVTLSCSPISGHRSVSWYQQTPGQGLQFLFEYFSETQRNKGNFPGRFSGRQFSNSRSEMNVSTLELGDSALYLCASSPRGTSGVNEQFFGPGTRLTVL.

About this clone: Coverage ceases 3 residues before the CDR3 finishes, and the germline J gene fills in the end. The chain carries TRBV11-2 and TRBJ1-4, with a tentative D call TRBD1 (6 bases). The germline V gene has CDR1 SGHAT and CDR2 FQNNGV. This CDR3 is 12 amino acids long. The V gene lost 3 bases and the J gene lost 7 bases, with 6 bases spanning the gap. The sequenced CDR3 bases are TGTGCCAGCAGCTTGGGGGCTGAAAAA. This sequence encodes CASSLGAEK. The full CDR3 protein is CASSLGAEKLFF.

Remarks on this clone: Read data end 3 residues before the CDR3 end; the end is taken from the germline J gene. The gene calls are TRBV19 and TRBJ2-7; 7 nucleotides match TRBD2. The CDR3 length is 16 residues. Germline V gene lookup returns CDR1 LNHDA and CDR2 SQIVND (reference sequence). Trimming removed 5 bases from V and 6 bases from J; junction bases left unmatched: 16. The CDR3 bases that were read are TGTGCCAGTAGTTCGGGGCTAGCGGCTTGGTACGGCGAG. This encodes CASSSGLAAWYGE. The entire CDR3 protein is CASSSGLAAWYGEQYF.

As to this clone: The read gets to within 3 residues of the CDR3 end, and the germline J gene fills in the rest. The V gene is TRBV20-1, the J gene TRBJ2-2; 9 bases are a match to TRBD2. CDR1 is DFQATT and CDR2 is SNEGSKA in the germline V gene (reference sequence). This CDR3 has 16 residues. V was clipped by 3 bases and J by 6 bases; unmatched bases: 11. This chain's CDR3 is CSARDEAGGPPGELFF. CDR3 DNA (partial): TGCAGTGCTAGGGACGAGGCGGGGGGGCCTCCCGGGGAG.

About this clone itself: The read comes to an end 3 residues before the CDR3 does, leaving the germline J gene to fill in the end. V gene TRBV7-6 combines with J gene TRBJ2-7; TRBD1 agrees at 10 bases. From germline, CDR1 is SGHVS and CDR2 FNYEAQ. V lost 5 bases and J lost 0; bases outside the gene matches: 4. The CDR3 covers 15 residues. CDR3 amino acids: CASSPGQGGSYEQYF. The covered CDR3 bases are TGTGCCAGCAGCCCAGGACAGGGGGGCTCCTACGAG. Using reference TRBV7-6 and TRBJ2-7 for the parts outside the CDR3, the full variable domain is GAGVSQSPRYKVTKRGQDVALRCDPISGHVSLYWYRQALGQGPEFLTYFNYEAQQDKSGLPNDRFSAERPEGSISTLTIQRTEQRDSAMYRCASSPGQGGSYEQYFGPGTRLTVT.

About this clone: The read halts 3 residues ahead of the CDR3 end, with the missing end drawn from the germline J gene. This chain connects TRBV18 to TRBJ2-1; TRBD2 aligns across 7 bases. The CDR3 has 16 amino acids. In germline, CDR1 is KGHSH, CDR2 LQKENI. With 6 bases clipped from V and 0 bases from J, the junction kept 8 bases outside the gene matches. Partial CDR3 DNA: TGTGCCAGCTCCATACTAGCGTCAAGCTCCTACAATGAG. Protein sequence: CASSILASSSYNE. From start to end, the CDR3 is CASSILASSSYNEQFF.

Remarks on this clone: Read coverage stops 3 residues before the CDR3 terminus; the germline J gene supplies the remainder. The chain uses TRBV7-8 and TRBJ2-2; D perhaps matches TRBD2 (7 bases). The CDR3 is 17 residues long. Germline V gives CDR1 SGHVS, CDR2 FQNEAQ. Trimming removed 1 base from V and 6 bases from J, with 18 bases in between. The CDR3 sequence: CASSLVGRGAIPGELFF. The covered CDR3 bases are TGTGCCAGCAGCTTAGTAGGACGGGGGGCTATCCCCGGGGAG. The variable domain in full, completed from reference TRBV7-8 and TRBJ2-2, reads GAGVSQSPRYKVAKRGQDVALRCDPISGHVSLFWYQQALGQGPEFLTYFQNEAQLDKSGLPSDRFFAERPEGSVSTLKIQRTQQEDSAVYLCASSLVGRGAIPGELFFGEGSRLTVL.

As regards this clone: The read comes to an end 3 residues before the CDR3 does, leaving the germline J gene to fill in the end. The chain carries TRBV19 and TRBJ1-6, with D maybe TRBD1 (5 bases). V shed 10 bases and J shed 8 bases, with 15 bases lying between them. The germline V gene encodes CDR1 LNHDA and CDR2 SQIVND (reference sequence). The CDR3 runs to 13 residues. This CDR3 is CATSAGKYSPLHF. Partial CDR3 DNA: TGTGCCACCTCGGCAGGGAAATATTCACCC.

On this clone itself: The DNA ends 3 residues before the CDR3 does, and the rest of the CDR3 is filled in from the germline J gene. The chain is built from TRBV7-9 and TRBJ1-1; tentative D call: TRBD1 (6 bases). This CDR3 region has 15 residues. V lost 1 base and J lost 4, with 13 bases in between. The V gene's germline CDR1 is SEHNR and CDR2 FQNEAQ (reference sequence). The chain's CDR3 is CASSLVGGWGTEAFF. The CDR3 DNA, read in part, is TGTGCCAGCAGCTTAGTTGGGGGCTGGGGCACTGAA.

As regards this clone: The missing CDR3 end, 3 residues past where the read stops, is filled in from the germline J gene. The chain recombines TRBV20-1 with TRBJ1-1, with a possible D match to TRBD1 (5 bases). CDR3 size: 15 residues. V lost 1 base to trimming and J lost 4 bases, with 16 bases between them. CDR1 and CDR2 (germline): DFQATT, SNEGSKA (reference sequence). The CDR3 bases that were read are TGCAGTGCTAGAGGACAGATCTCTCTGGGCACTGAA. Encoded protein: CSARGQISLGTE. The whole CDR3 sequence is CSARGQISLGTEAFF.

Remarks on this clone: Read sequence stops 3 residues before the CDR3 end, and the germline J gene provides the missing end. This chain links TRBV6-1 with TRBJ1-3; 7 bases fit TRBD1. This CDR3 is built from 16 residues. The germline V gene has CDR1 MNHNS and CDR2 SASEGT. V shed 4 bases, J shed 4 bases, and the junction held 10 bases outside the gene matches. CDR3 DNA, as far as it was read: TGTGCCAGCAGTGCCCGGGACAGAGGCTTCGGAAACACC. This encodes CASSARDRGFGNT. The CDR3 in its entirety is CASSARDRGFGNTIYF.

Details on this clone: The CDR3 is cut off 3 residues early in the read; its end comes from the germline J gene. This chain uses TRBV19 with TRBJ1-6, with TRBD1 identical over 8 bases. The CDR3 sequence is 15 residues long. Per the germline V gene, CDR1 is LNHDA and CDR2 is SQIVND (reference sequence). Losses at the gene ends were 5 bases for V and 11 bases for J; bases not matched to a gene: 11. The part of the CDR3 DNA that was read is TGTGCCAGTAGTGCCCGGACAGGGAAGGTGGCACCC. Translating it yields CASSARTGKVAP. The CDR3 as a whole reads CASSARTGKVAPLHF.

Points on this clone: The CDR3 end falls 3 residues outside the read, so it is completed with the germline J gene. Other DNA sequences in this sample translate to the same CDR3. The rearrangement uses TRBV13 and TRBJ1-1; TRBD1 might be the D (6 bases). Looked up from germline, CDR1 is PRHDT and CDR2 is FYEKMQ (reference sequence). The CDR3 is made up of 13 amino acids. Trimming cost V 4 bases and J 5 bases, with 11 bases left between them. This CDR3 reads CASSSTGRTEAFF. CDR3 DNA, as far as it was read: TGTGCCAGCAGCTCGACAGGACGGACTGAA.

In regard to this clone: The read is 3 residues too short to cover the CDR3 end, so that end is filled in from the germline J gene. The chain is built from TRBV20-1 and TRBJ1-5; possibly TRBD1 for D (5 bases). V gave up 1 base and J gave up 5 bases, with 6 bases separating them. The CDR3 has 12 residues. The germline CDR1 and CDR2 sequences are DFQATT and SNEGSKA (reference sequence). The DNA read from the CDR3 is TGCAGTGCTAGAGCAGGGTATCAGCCC. This translates into CSARAGYQP. The whole CDR3 region reads CSARAGYQPQHF.

Notes on this clone: The read ends 3 residues early relative to the CDR3; the germline J gene fills the gap. The chain recombines TRBV20-1 with TRBJ1-1; no firm D call. The germline V gene encodes CDR1 DFQATT and CDR2 SNEGSKA (reference sequence). The CDR3 loop spans 12 amino acids. The CDR3: CSARDLGVKAFF. The covered CDR3 bases are TGCAGTGCTAGAGATCTCGGGGTTAAA.

As to this clone: Coverage ceases 3 residues before the CDR3 finishes, and the germline J gene fills in the end. The chain employs TRBV7-9 and TRBJ1-4; D not certain. V was pared by 5 bases and J by 0 bases, with 10 bases between. The CDR3 loop spans 15 amino acids. The germline V gene has CDR1 SEHNR and CDR2 FQNEAQ (reference sequence). The sequenced CDR3 bases are TGTGCCAGCAGCCCCGATAGTTCAACTAATGAAAAA. This gives the protein CASSPDSSTNEK. The full CDR3 protein reads CASSPDSSTNEKLFF. The full variable domain, in which reference TRBV7-9 and TRBJ1-4 provide the parts outside the CDR3, is DTGVSQNPRHKITKRGQNVTFRCDPISEHNRLYWYRQTLGQGPEFLTYFQNEAQLEKSRLLSDRFSAERPKGSFSTLEIQRTEQGDSAMYLCASSPDSSTNEKLFFGSGTQLSVL.

Remarks on this clone: The read gets to within 3 residues of the CDR3 end, and the germline J gene fills in the rest. The J gene is TRBJ2-1, the V gene TRBV20-1; 7 nucleotides align to TRBD2. The CDR3 contains 15 residues. Germline-derived CDR1 and CDR2 are DFQATT and SNEGSKA (reference sequence). The V segment lost 0 bases and the J segment 1 base; nucleotides outside the gene matches: 3. CDR3 DNA (partial): TGCAGTGCTAGAGAGGCGGGAGCATCCTACAATGAG. Translating it yields CSAREAGASYNE. The whole CDR3 protein is CSAREAGASYNEQFF.

Comments on this clone: The CDR3 goes on 3 residues after the read ends, and that part is filled in from the germline J gene. This sequence joins TRBV28 and TRBJ2-1; tentatively, D is TRBD2 (6 bases). V was clipped by 5 bases and J by 7 bases, with 18 bases between them. Germline CDR1 is MDHEN and CDR2 is SYDVKM. This CDR3 contains 15 residues. CDR3: CASSTPGLVDNEQFF. The covered CDR3 bases are TGTGCCAGCAGTACCCCGGGACTGGTAGATAATGAG.

With respect to this clone: The CDR3 goes on 3 residues after the read ends, and that part is filled in from the germline J gene. The V call is TRBV7-9, the J call TRBJ1-1; D gene unclear. The CDR3 consists of 12 residues. The germline V gene has CDR1 SEHNR and CDR2 FQNEAQ (reference sequence). V shed 5 bases and J shed 6 bases, with 10 bases lying between them. The DNA read from the CDR3 is TGTGCCAGCAGCCTGACCGGGGCTGAA. Amino acids: CASSLTGAE. The whole CDR3 protein is CASSLTGAEAFF.

As regards this clone: The observed sequence ends 3 residues before the CDR3 terminus, with the missing tail filled in from the germline J gene. V and J are TRBV5-1 and TRBJ2-7, with 10 bases lining up with TRBD1. Looked up from germline, CDR1 is SGHRS and CDR2 is YFSETQ. The CDR3 runs to 16 residues. Trimming cost V 0 bases and J 1 base; bases outside gene matches: 4. The CDR3 bases that were read are TGCGCCAGCAGCTTGGGACAGGGGGCTATTTCCTACGAG. This sequence encodes CASSLGQGAISYE. The whole CDR3 is CASSLGQGAISYEQYF.

Points on this clone: The read ends 3 residues shy of where the CDR3 ends; the end is completed using the germline J gene. J is TRBJ1-2 and V is TRBV7-3, with a possible D match to TRBD1 (5 bases). The CDR3 contains 13 residues. Germline loops: CDR1 SGHTA, CDR2 FQGTGA. CDR3 in amino acids: CASSSGGPAGYTF. The CDR3 bases that were read are TGTGCCAGCAGCTCCGGGGGACCTGCCGGC.

As for this clone: The germline gene is not matched at one end of the junction; a read error may be the cause. This chain's CDR3 is CASRPGPRTGTQYF. The CDR3 DNA, read in part, is TGTGCCAGCAGGCCGGGACCCCGGACAGGTACG. The rearrangement uses TRBV7-2 and TRBJ2-3; 7 bases agree with TRBD1. The read finishes 3 residues shy of the CDR3 end, and the germline J gene is used to complete it. CDR1 is SGHTA, CDR2 FQGNSA, per germline. This CDR3 has 14 amino acids.

Incomplete CDR3 DNA: TGTGCCAGCAGTTTCACGAGTGGGGACAGGGGGTCAGATACG. Encoded protein: CASSFTSGDRGSDT. The entire CDR3 reads CASSFTSGDRGSDTQYF. The chain has TRBV28 and TRBJ2-3, with 11 nucleotides matching TRBD1. The read finishes 3 residues shy of the CDR3 end, and the germline J gene is used to complete it. Germline values: CDR1 MDHEN, CDR2 SYDVKM. V was pared by 3 bases and J by 4 bases, with 9 bases of the junction left unmatched. The CDR3 contains 17 residues.

To note about this clone: The CDR3 goes on 3 residues after the read ends, and that part is filled in from the germline J gene. This chain connects TRBV24-1 to TRBJ2-3; 9 bases are shared with TRBD1. The CDR3 spans 15 residues. The germline gives CDR1 KGHDR, CDR2 SFDVKD. V trimming: 0 bases; J trimming: 5 bases; junction bases outside the gene matches: 2. The CDR3 DNA, read in part, is TGTGCCACCAGTGATTTGGGGACAGGGAGAGATACG. It specifies CATSDLGTGRDT. The complete CDR3 protein is CATSDLGTGRDTQYF.

Comment on this clone: The read terminates 3 residues before the CDR3 end, so the remaining end is supplied by the germline J gene. This sequence joins TRBV5-1 and TRBJ1-2; the D gene is possibly TRBD1 (6 bases). Germline CDR1 and CDR2: SGHRS and YFSETQ. The CDR3 loop spans 14 amino acids. With 0 bases removed from V and 6 bases from J, the gap between germline ends came to 12 bases. CDR3 residues: CASSLEDSKHGYTF. Partial CDR3 DNA: TGCGCCAGCAGCTTGGAGGACAGTAAGCATGGC.

On this clone: The CDR3 end lies 3 residues beyond the end of the read and is filled in from the germline J gene. The chain couples TRBV2 to TRBJ2-7, with 10 bases matching TRBD1. The germline CDR1 and CDR2 sequences are SNHLY and FYNNEI. Trimming cost V 6 bases and J 3 bases; bases outside gene matches: 5. This CDR3 is 14 amino acids long. Incomplete CDR3 DNA: TGTGCCAGCAGGGACAGGGGGGCCCTCTACGAG. Residues: CASRDRGALYE. The full CDR3 is CASRDRGALYEQYF.

In regard to this clone: The CDR3 extends 3 residues past the end of the read, so its final part is completed from the germline J gene. The chain uses TRBV19 and TRBJ2-5, with 7 bases that match TRBD1. V gave up 5 bases and J gave up 2 bases; unmatched junction bases: 5. The length of the CDR3 is 14 residues. Germline V CDR1 and CDR2: LNHDA, SQIVND (reference sequence). The chain's CDR3 is CASSRGQAQETQYF. Incomplete CDR3 DNA: TGTGCCAGTAGTCGAGGACAGGCTCAAGAGACC.

For this clone: The read comes to an end 3 residues before the CDR3 does, leaving the germline J gene to fill in the end. The rearrangement joins TRBV2 to TRBJ1-4; 7 bases fit TRBD1. This CDR3 contains 14 residues. V lost 7 bases, J lost 5 bases, and 7 bases stayed unmatched. CDR1 is SNHLY and CDR2 is FYNNEI in the germline V gene. The CDR3 DNA, read in part, is TGTGCCAGCACTAGAGGACAGGCCAATGAAAAA. Its translation: CASTRGQANEK. The complete CDR3 reads CASTRGQANEKLFF.

Turning to this clone: The read stops 3 residues short of the end of the CDR3; the missing end is completed from the germline J gene. The chain carries TRBV4-1 and TRBJ2-3, with D uncertain. The CDR3 runs 15 residues. Germline CDR1 is MGHRA and CDR2 is YSYEKL. V was trimmed by 1 base and J by 6 bases, leaving 14 bases between them. This CDR3 is CASSQGRLRRDTQYF. Incomplete CDR3 DNA: TGCGCCAGCAGCCAAGGTCGACTCCGCCGGGATACG.

Concerning this clone itself: The read falls 3 residues short of the CDR3 end, and the missing part is taken from the germline J gene. The rearrangement joins TRBV19 to TRBJ1-1, with D hard to call. Deletions cut 10 bases from V and 6 bases from J, with 9 bases between. Germline values: CDR1 LNHDA, CDR2 SQIVND (reference sequence). The CDR3 loop spans 10 amino acids. The CDR3 reads CATKGAEAFF. The CDR3 bases that were read are TGTGCCACTAAGGGCGCTGAA. Looking up the rest from reference TRBV19 and TRBJ1-1 gives the full variable domain: DGGITQSPKYLFRKEGQNVTLSCEQNLNHDAMYWYRQDPGQGLRLIYYSQIVNDFQKGDIAEGYSVSREKKESFPLTVTSAQKNPTAFYLCATKGAEAFFGQGTRLTVV.